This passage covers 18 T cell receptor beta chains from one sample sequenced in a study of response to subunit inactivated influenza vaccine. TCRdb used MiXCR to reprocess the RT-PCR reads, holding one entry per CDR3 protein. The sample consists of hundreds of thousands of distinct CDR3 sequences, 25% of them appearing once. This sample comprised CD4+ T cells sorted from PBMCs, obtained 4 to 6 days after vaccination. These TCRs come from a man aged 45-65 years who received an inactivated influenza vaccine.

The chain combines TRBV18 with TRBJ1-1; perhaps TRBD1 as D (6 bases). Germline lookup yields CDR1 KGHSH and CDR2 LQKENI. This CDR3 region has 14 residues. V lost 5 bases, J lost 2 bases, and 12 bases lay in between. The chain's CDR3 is CASSATGRNTEAFF. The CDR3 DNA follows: TGTGCCAGCTCAGCCACAGGGCGTAACACTGAAGCTTTCTTT. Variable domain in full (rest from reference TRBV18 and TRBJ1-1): NAGVMQNPRHLVRRRGQEARLRCSPMKGHSHVYWYRQLPEEGLKFMVYLQKENIIDESGMPKERFSAEFPKEGPSILRIQQVVRGDSAAYFCASSATGRNTEAFFGQGTRLTVV.

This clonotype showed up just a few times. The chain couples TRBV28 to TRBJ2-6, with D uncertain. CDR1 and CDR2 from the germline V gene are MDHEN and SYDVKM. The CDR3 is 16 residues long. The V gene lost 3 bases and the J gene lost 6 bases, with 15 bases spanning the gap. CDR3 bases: TGTGCCAGCAGTTTTATCAATTTCAAGGCGGCCAACGTCCTGACTTTC. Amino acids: CASSFINFKAANVLTF.

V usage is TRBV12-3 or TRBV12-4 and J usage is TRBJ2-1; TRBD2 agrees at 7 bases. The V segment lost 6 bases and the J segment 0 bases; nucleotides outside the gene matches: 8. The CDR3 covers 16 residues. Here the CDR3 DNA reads TGTGCCAGCAGACCATTCGGGGGGAGCTCCTACAATGAGCAGTTCTTC. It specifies CASRPFGGSSYNEQFF.

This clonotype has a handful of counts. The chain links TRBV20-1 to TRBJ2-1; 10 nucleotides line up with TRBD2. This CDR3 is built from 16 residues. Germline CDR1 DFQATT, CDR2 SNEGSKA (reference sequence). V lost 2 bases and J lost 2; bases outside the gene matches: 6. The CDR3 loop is CSARTLAGEAYNEQFF. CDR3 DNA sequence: TGCAGTGCTAGAACCCTAGCGGGAGAGGCCTACAATGAGCAGTTCTTC.

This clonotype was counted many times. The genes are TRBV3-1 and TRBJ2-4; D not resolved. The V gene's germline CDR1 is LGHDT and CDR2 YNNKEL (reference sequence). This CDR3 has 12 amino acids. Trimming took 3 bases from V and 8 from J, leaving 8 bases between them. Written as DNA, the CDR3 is TGTGCCAGCAGCCATGGTGGCGACATTCAGTACTTC. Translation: CASSHGGDIQYF.

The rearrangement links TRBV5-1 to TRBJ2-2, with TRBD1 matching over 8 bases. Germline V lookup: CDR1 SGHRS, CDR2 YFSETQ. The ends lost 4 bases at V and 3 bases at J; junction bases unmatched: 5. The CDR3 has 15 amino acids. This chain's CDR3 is CASSLDRADTGELFF. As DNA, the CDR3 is TGCGCCAGCAGCCTGGACAGGGCCGACACCGGGGAGCTGTTTTTT.

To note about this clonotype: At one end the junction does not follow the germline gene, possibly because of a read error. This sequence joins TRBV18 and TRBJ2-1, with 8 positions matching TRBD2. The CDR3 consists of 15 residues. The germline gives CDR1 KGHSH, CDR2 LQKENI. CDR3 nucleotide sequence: TGTGCCAGCTCACCACCGGGCGGGAGGAGCAGTGAGCAGCTCTTC. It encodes CASSPPGGRSSEQLF.

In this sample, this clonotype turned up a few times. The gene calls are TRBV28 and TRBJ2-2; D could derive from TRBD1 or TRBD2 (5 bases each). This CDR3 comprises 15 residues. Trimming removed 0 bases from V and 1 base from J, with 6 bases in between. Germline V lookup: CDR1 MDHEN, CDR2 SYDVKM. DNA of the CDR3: TGTGCCAGCAGTTTATGGGGGGAGAACACCGGGGAGCTGTTTTTT. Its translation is CASSLWGENTGELFF.

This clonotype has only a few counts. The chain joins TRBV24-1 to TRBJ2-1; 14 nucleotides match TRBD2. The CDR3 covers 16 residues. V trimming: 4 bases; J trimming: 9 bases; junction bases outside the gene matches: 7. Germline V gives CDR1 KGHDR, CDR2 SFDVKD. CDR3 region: CATSDPTSGRVGEQFF. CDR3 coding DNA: TGTGCCACCAGTGACCCGACTAGCGGGAGGGTTGGTGAGCAGTTCTTC.

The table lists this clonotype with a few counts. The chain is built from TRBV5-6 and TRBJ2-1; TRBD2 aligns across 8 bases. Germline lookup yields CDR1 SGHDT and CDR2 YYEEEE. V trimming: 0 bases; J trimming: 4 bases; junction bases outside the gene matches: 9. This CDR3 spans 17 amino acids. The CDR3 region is CASSLAGSGITYNEQFF. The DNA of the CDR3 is TGTGCCAGCAGCTTGGCCGGTAGCGGGATAACTTACAATGAGCAGTTCTTC.

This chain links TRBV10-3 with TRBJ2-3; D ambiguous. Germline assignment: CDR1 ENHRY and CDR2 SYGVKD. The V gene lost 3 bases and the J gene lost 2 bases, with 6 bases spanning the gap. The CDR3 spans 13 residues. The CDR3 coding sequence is TGTGCCATCAGTGAAGACTCCACAGATACGCAGTATTTT. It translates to CAISEDSTDTQYF.

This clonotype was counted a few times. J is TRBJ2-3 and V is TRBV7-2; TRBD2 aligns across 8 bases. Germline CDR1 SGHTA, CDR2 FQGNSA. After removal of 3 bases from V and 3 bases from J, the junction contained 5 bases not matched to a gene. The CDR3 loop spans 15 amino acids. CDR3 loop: CASSFSGARTDTQYF. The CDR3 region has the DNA TGTGCCAGCAGCTTTAGCGGGGCCCGAACAGATACGCAGTATTTT.

CDR3 in DNA: TGTGCCAGCAGCCCCGGGGGAGGGGGCTTCTACGAGCAGTACTTC. Translated, it gives CASSPGGGGFYEQYF. The genes are TRBV7-3 and TRBJ2-7; D may be TRBD1 or TRBD2 (7 bases each). The CDR3 is 15 amino acids. In germline, CDR1 is SGHTA, CDR2 FQGTGA. V lost 5 bases and J 3 bases, leaving 17 bases between the germline ends.

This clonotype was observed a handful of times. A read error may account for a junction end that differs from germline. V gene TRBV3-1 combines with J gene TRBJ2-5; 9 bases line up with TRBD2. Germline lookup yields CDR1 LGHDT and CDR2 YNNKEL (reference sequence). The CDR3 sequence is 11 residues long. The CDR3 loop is CASSHRLAASF. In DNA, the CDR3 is TGTGCCAGCAGCCACAGACTAGCGGCCTCCTTC.

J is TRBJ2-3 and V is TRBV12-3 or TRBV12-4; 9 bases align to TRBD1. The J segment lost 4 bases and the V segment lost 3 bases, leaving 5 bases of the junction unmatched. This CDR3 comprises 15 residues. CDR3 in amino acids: CASSFDRGGADTQYF. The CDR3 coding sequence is TGTGCCAGCAGTTTTGACAGGGGGGGCGCAGATACGCAGTATTTT.

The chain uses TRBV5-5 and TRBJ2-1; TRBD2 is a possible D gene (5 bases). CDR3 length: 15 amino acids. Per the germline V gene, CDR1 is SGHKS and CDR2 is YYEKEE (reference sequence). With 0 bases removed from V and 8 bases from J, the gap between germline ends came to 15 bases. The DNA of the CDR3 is TGTGCCAGCAGCTTGGGGTCGGGCGGGTATTATGAGCAGTTCTTC. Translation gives CASSLGSGGYYEQFF. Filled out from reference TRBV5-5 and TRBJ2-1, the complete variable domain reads DAGVTQSPTHLIKTRGQQVTLRCSPISGHKSVSWYQQVLGQGPQFIFQYYEKEERGRGNFPDRFSARQFPNYSSELNVNALLLGDSALYLCASSLGSGGYYEQFFGPGTRLTVL.

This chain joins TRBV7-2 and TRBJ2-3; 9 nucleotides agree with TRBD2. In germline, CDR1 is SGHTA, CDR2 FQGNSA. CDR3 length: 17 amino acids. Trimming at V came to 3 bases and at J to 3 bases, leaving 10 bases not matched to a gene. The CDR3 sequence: CASSFLSGGRVTDTQYF. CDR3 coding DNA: TGTGCCAGCAGCTTTCTCTCGGGCGGGAGGGTGACAGATACGCAGTATTTT.

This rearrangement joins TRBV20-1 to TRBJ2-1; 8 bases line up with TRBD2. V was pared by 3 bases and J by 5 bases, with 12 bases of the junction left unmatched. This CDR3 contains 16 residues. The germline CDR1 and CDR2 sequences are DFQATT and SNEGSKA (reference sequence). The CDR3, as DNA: TGCAGTGCTAGCCCCCGAGCGGGAGTGTCCCACAATGAGCAGTTCTTC. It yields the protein CSASPRAGVSHNEQFF.